The clone carrying this T cell receptor (beta chain) turned up a few times. Data came from immunoSEQ multiplex PCR; TCRdb stores just in-frame clones and leaves some out. The table shows more than 95,000 clones, with 88% occurring only once. The data belong to a study of blood T cell repertoires in COVID-19. Study information: PBMCs, B-cell-depleted T cells, or T cells provided the cDNA or gDNA that made up the material.

Germline values: CDR1 SEHNR, CDR2 FQNEAQ (reference sequence). V was clipped by 5 bases and J by 0 bases, with 13 bases between them. This CDR3 is built from 15 residues. The sequence came from a human donor in a cohort sampled during active COVID-19. The J gene is TRBJ1-1, the V gene TRBV7-9; possible D gene TRBD1, 6 bases. The sample comprised peripheral blood. The CDR3 sequence is CASSVSDRLNTEAFF. As DNA, the CDR3 is TGTGCCAGCAGCGTCAGCGACAGGCTGAACACTGAAGCTTTCTTT.